What follows is one T cell receptor (beta chain) and its context. The gene names given are mouse names. Read data end 4 residues before the CDR3 end; the end is taken from the germline J gene. Other DNA sequences in the same sample also yield this CDR3. Trimming at V came to 1 base and at J to 0 bases, leaving 1 base not matched to a gene. The CDR3 sequence is 15 residues long. Germline values: CDR1 NSHNY, CDR2 SYGAGN. Sorting of pooled cutaneous lymph node cells was based on CD4, CD8alpha, NKG2D, NKG2ACE and other markers. The sample originates from a study of CD8+ T cells in alopecia areata. Sequencing used cDNA as its template, made by extracting RNA and reverse transcribing it. Produced via immunoSEQ multiplex PCR; TCRdb's table is partial and in-frame only. The sample has roughly 260,000 clones, none seen only once.

This TCR was sampled from a C3H/HeJ mouse with alopecia areata. The strain is characterized by the MHC haplotype H2-k. This rearrangement joins TRBV13-1 to TRBJ2-5; 8 positions match TRBD2. The sample comprised CD4+ T cells sorted from a lymph node. This CDR3 reads CASSDHWGNQDTQYF. The CDR3 DNA, read in part, is TGTGCCAGCAGTGATCACTGGGGGAACCAAGAC.